This TCR beta chain originates from a study of T cells in Graves' hyperthyroidism and ophthalmopathy. This CDR3 region has 13 residues. V lost 11 bases, J lost 3 bases, and 16 bases lay in between. Looked up from germline, CDR1 is SNHLY and CDR2 is FYNNEI. This clonotype showed up many times. RNA transcripts served as the template for amplifying TCR beta CDR3 regions. During a first-round RT-PCR of the TCR CDR3, the HTBI primer set was used. TCRdb recomputed calls from the multiplex PCR reads with MiXCR, one row per CDR3 protein. The repertoire holds 500,000 to 600,000 distinct CDR3 sequences, with approximately 20% as singletons.

The chain links TRBV2 to TRBJ1-1; D is perhaps TRBD1 (6 bases). The receptor's source is a man between 40 and 49 years old with Graves' ophthalmopathy. The sequenced sample was blood. CDR3 protein: CASTQGQDTEAFF. Written as DNA, the CDR3 is TGTGCCTCGACTCAGGGGCAGGACACTGAAGCTTTCTTT.